This T cell receptor beta chain was found in a study of CD4 and CD8 cells across lung adenocarcinoma regions (dated by TCRdb to the late 2010s). General notes on the study: The study compared tumor centers with tumor margins to examine intratumor heterogeneity of the T cell receptor repertoire.

To prepare the library, PCR was applied. The listed sequencing device is HiSeq X Ten. TCRdb trimmed the raw reads at Q25, called clones with MiXCR and kept productive beta chains. Identical CDR3 proteins give one entry, which carries the most common genes and DNA. Within this sample are approximately 19,000 distinct CDR3 sequences, with around half of them counted one time only. Clones ranked in the top ten supply around a quarter of the sample. Donors were patients with localized lung adenocarcinoma, a subtype of non-small cell lung cancer. The centers of localized lung adenocarcinomas were where the samples came from. For TCR repertoire analysis, CD8+ T cells from tumor tissue were profiled apart from CD4+ T cells. Note on this clonotype: The clone's antigen remains unknown. The sample holds no much larger clone one base away, and base qualities are not on file.

The sequencing input was CD8+ T cells from the center of a lung tumor. The cell subset or site tag for this specimen amounts to: tumor center region. This clonotype originated in a female donor with lung adenocarcinoma. The CD4 and CD8 labels of this study may be unreliable.

The base sequence is TGTGCCAGCAGCACTAGAGAGGGTGAAAAACTGTTTTTT. The resulting protein is CASSTREGEKLFF. The sequence is built from TRBV7-7 and TRBJ1-4; the D gene assignment is ambiguous. Reading the germline V gene (reference sequence) gives CDR1 SSHAT and CDR2 FNYEAQ. From cysteine to phenylalanine, the CDR3 is 13 amino acids long. Only the CDR3 DNA stays, 39 bases, in frame from base 1. The V and J ends are trimmed by 5 bases and 7 bases, leaving 11 bases between them.